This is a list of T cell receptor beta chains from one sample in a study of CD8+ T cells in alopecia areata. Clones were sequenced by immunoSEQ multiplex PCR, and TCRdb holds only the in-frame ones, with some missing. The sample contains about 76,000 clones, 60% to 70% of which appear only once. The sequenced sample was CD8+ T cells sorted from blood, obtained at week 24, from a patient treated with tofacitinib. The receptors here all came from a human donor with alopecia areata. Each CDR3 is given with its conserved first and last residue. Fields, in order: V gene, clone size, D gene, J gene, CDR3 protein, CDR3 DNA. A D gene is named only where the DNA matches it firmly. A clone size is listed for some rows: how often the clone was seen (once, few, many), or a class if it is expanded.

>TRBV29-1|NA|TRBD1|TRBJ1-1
CSVYGTGNMNTEAFF
TGCAGCGTCTATGGGACAGGGAACATGAACACTGAAGCTTTCTTT
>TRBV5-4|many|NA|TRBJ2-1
CASSQVRVEPNEQFF
TGTGCCAGCAGCCAAGTGAGAGTAGAGCCCAATGAGCAGTTCTTC
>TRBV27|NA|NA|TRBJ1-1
CASSLSRGLGTEAFF
TGTGCCAGCAGTTTATCTCGGGGGTTGGGCACTGAAGCTTTCTTT
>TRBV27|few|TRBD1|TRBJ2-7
CASSRDRLSTYEQYF
TGTGCCAGCAGCCGGGACAGGTTATCCACCTACGAGCAGTACTTC
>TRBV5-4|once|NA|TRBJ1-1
CASSLGAGGIAFF
TGTGCCAGCAGCTTAGGGGCGGGGGGGATAGCTTTCTTT
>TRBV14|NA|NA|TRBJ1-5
CASSLGGFSNQPQHF
TGTGCCAGCAGCCTCGGAGGGTTTAGCAATCAGCCCCAGCATTTT
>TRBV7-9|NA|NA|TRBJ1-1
CASSLETQGRAEAFF
TGTGCCAGCAGCTTAGAAACCCAGGGAAGGGCTGAAGCTTTCTTT
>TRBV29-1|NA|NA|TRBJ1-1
CSVHRDISKNTEAFF
TGCAGCGTCCACCGGGACATCTCAAAGAACACTGAAGCTTTCTTT
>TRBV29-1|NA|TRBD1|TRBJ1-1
CSVAGYRGANTEAFF
TGCAGCGTTGCGGGATACAGGGGGGCGAACACTGAAGCTTTCTTT
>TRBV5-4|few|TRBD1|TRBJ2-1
CASSFAEGASNEQFF
TGTGCCAGCAGCTTCGCCGAGGGGGCTAGTAATGAGCAGTTCTTC
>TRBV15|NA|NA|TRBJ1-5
CAHDGSWGEVNSSNQPQHF
TGTGCCCACGACGGTTCGTGGGGGGAGGTAAATTCGAGCAATCAGCCCCAGCATTTT